Listed below are T cell receptor beta chains from one sample, sequenced in a study of response to subunit inactivated influenza vaccine. A single record per CDR3 protein comes from TCRdb applying MiXCR to the RT-PCR reads. The repertoire holds hundreds of thousands of distinct CDR3 sequences, with about 18% as singletons. The material was PBMCs from blood, obtained roughly 5 days after vaccination. The receptor set was obtained from a man between 50 and 59 years old who received an inactivated influenza vaccine. The CDR3 runs from the conserved cysteine through the conserved F or W. D genes are given only for firm matches. Only some rows state a clone size, as once, few, many or a class for expanded clones.

.	few	TRBV4-1	TRBJ1-1	TGCGCCAGCAGCCGTGGGCCGTGGGGGGGGGTCCAGAACACTGAAGCTTTCTTT	CASSRGPWGGVQNTEAFF
.	.	TRBV19	TRBJ2-1	TGTGCCAGTAGTCTCAGATTTGGGGACAATGAGCAGTTCTTC	CASSLRFGDNEQFF
TRBD1	.	TRBV19	TRBJ1-5	TGTGCCAGTAGTACAGGACAGGGGATAAGCAATCAGCCCCAGCATTTT	CASSTGQGISNQPQHF
.	few	TRBV28	TRBJ2-7	TGTGCCAGCAGCTGGGACGCCTACGAGCAGTACTTC	CASSWDAYEQYF
.	few	TRBV27	TRBJ2-3	TGTGCCAGCGGTTGGGGGGTTTTTGATACGCAGTATTTT	CASGWGVFDTQYF
TRBD1	many	TRBV5-6	TRBJ2-1	TGTGCCAGCAGCGCGGTAGGGGGCTTCTCCTACAATGAGCAGTTCTTC	CASSAVGGFSYNEQFF
TRBD2	few	TRBV7-8	TRBJ2-6	TGTGCCAGCAGCTTAGGGGCTAGCGGGGGGGCCGCTGGGGCCAACGTCCTGACTTTC	CASSLGASGGAAGANVLTF
.	many	TRBV12-3/TRBV12-4	TRBJ1-5	TGTGCCAGCAGTTTAACCAGGGTCGACCAGCCCCAGCATTTT	CASSLTRVDQPQHF
.	few	TRBV6-5	TRBJ2-7	TGTGCCAGCAGTTCCTCCAGGAGCTCCTACGAGCAGTACTTC	CASSSSRSSYEQYF
.	.	TRBV5-1	TRBJ2-3	TGCGCCAGCAGCTACTCCGGGATTACAGATACGCAGTATTTT	CASSYSGITDTQYF
TRBD1	many	TRBV7-2	TRBJ2-2	TGTGCCAGCAGCTTAGCCGGGACAGTGAACACCGGGGAGCTGTTTTTT	CASSLAGTVNTGELFF
.	few	TRBV20-1	TRBJ2-3	TGCAGTGCTAGAAGGCTAGCGAGCACAGATACGCAGTATTTT	CSARRLASTDTQYF
TRBD2	few	TRBV5-1	TRBJ2-2	TGCGCCAGCAGCTTTGGACTAGCGGCCAACTCGAACACCGGGGAGCTGTTTTTT	CASSFGLAANSNTGELFF
TRBD1	.	TRBV7-2	TRBJ2-7	TGTACCAGCAGCTCCACGACAGGGGACGTCTACGAGCAGTACTTC	CTSSSTTGDVYEQYF
TRBD2	.	TRBV4-1	TRBJ2-7	TGCGCCAGCAGCCATGATAGCGGGGGGCCGAATCTCTACGAGCAGTACTTC	CASSHDSGGPNLYEQYF
.	few	TRBV7-2	TRBJ2-2	TGTGCCAGCAGCTTAGTGCGGGCCCTAGGGTCCGGGGAGCTGTTTTTT	CASSLVRALGSGELFF
.	.	TRBV20-1	TRBJ1-1	TGCAGTGCTAGAATCGGGAGTACAAACACTGAAGCTTTCTTT	CSARIGSTNTEAFF
.	.	TRBV28	TRBJ2-5	TGTGCCTGCTCGGGGGCCAATCAAGAGACCCAGTACTTC	CACSGANQETQYF
TRBD1	many	TRBV6-1	TRBJ1-2	TGTGCCAGCAGCACCGACAGGGGGGCATATGGCTACACCTTC	CASSTDRGAYGYTF
.	many	TRBV7-6	TRBJ2-3	TGTGCCAGCAGCTTGCAGGGAAGCACAGATACGCAGTATTTT	CASSLQGSTDTQYF
TRBD1	few	TRBV12-3/TRBV12-4	TRBJ1-1	TGTGCCAGCCAGACAGGGGCCACTGAAGCTTTCTTT	CASQTGATEAFF
TRBD1	many	TRBV29-1	TRBJ2-1	TGCAGCGTTGAAGATCCGGGACAGCCTTACAATGAGCAGTTCTTC	CSVEDPGQPYNEQFF
.	.	TRBV5-8	TRBJ1-5	TGTGCCAGCACCAAGGAGGTTTATCAGCCCCAGCATTTT	CASTKEVYQPQHF
.	many	TRBV29-1	TRBJ1-2	TGCAGCGTTGCGGACGGGAACTATGGCTACACCTTC	CSVADGNYGYTF
.	.	TRBV15	TRBJ2-1	TGTGCCACCAGCAAGAGTTCTGGGAATGAGCAGTTCTTC	CATSKSSGNEQFF
.	.	TRBV7-9	TRBJ1-3	TGTGCCAGCAGCTCCGGATGGATCTCTGGAAACACCATATATTTT	CASSSGWISGNTIYF
.	few	TRBV4-2	TRBJ2-7	TGTGCCAGCAGCCAATTCGGCCTAGACTCCTACGAGCAGTACTTC	CASSQFGLDSYEQYF
TRBD1	few	TRBV6-1	TRBJ2-7	TGTGCCACCTCCCTTGACAGGGGGCTCTCCTACGAGCAGTACTTC	CATSLDRGLSYEQYF